These 21 T cell receptor beta chains were sequenced from one sample in a study of blood T cell repertoires in COVID-19. The assay was immunoSEQ multiplex PCR, and TCRdb's table has in-frame clones only and misses some. The sample records roughly 100,000 clones, around 80% being singletons. Material for sequencing was peripheral blood. These receptors originate from a man aged 60-69 years with active or convalescent COVID-19.

This rearrangement joins TRBV7-8 to TRBJ1-5; TRBD1 is a possible D gene (5 bases). The V gene lost 1 base and the J gene lost 4 bases, with 14 bases spanning the gap. There are 16 residues in the CDR3. CDR1 SGHVS and CDR2 FQNEAQ come from the germline V gene. CDR3 bases: TGTGCCAGCAGCTTAGGGGTGGTCAGGACAAATCAGCCCCAGCATTTT. It specifies CASSLGVVRTNQPQHF.

V usage is TRBV19 and J usage is TRBJ2-1; 14 nucleotides match TRBD2. The CDR3 is 17 amino acids. The germline CDR1 and CDR2 sequences are LNHDA and SQIVND (reference sequence). J was trimmed by 7 bases and V by 5 bases; bases with no gene match: 10. The CDR3 loop reads CASSYSGTSGSLNEQFF. The DNA of the CDR3 is TGTGCCAGTAGTTACTCCGGGACTAGCGGGAGTCTAAATGAGCAGTTCTTC.

The chain has TRBV7-6 and TRBJ2-5, with 7 nucleotides matching TRBD2. CDR3 length: 13 amino acids. Looked up from germline, CDR1 is SGHVS and CDR2 is FNYEAQ. V dropped 4 bases and J dropped 3; count of bases not matched to a gene: 2. Written as DNA, the CDR3 is TGTGCCAGCAGCTATCTAGCGGAAGAGACCCAGTACTTC. Protein sequence: CASSYLAEETQYF.

The chain has TRBV28 and TRBJ2-1; 10 bases agree with TRBD2. The junction had 4 bases not matched to a gene; V was cut back by 4 bases and J by 4 bases. The CDR3 runs to 15 residues. Germline loops: CDR1 MDHEN, CDR2 SYDVKM. The CDR3 DNA follows: TGTGCCAGCAGTTATACTAGCGGGACATACAATGAGCAGTTCTTC. The encoded protein is CASSYTSGTYNEQFF.

The chain combines TRBV29-1 with TRBJ1-2, with D maybe TRBD1 (5 bases). Germline CDR1 is SQVTM and CDR2 is ANQGSEA. The CDR3 contains 11 residues. The V gene lost 6 bases and the J gene lost 4 bases, with 9 bases spanning the gap. The CDR3 protein is CSVGQGYGYTF. CDR3 nucleotide sequence: TGCAGCGTCGGGCAGGGCTATGGCTACACCTTC.

The J gene is TRBJ2-7, the V gene TRBV12-3 or TRBV12-4, with a possible D match to TRBD2 (5 bases). The CDR3 is made up of 11 amino acids. Between the trimmed V and J ends, which lost 4 bases and 9 bases, there was a span of 10 bases. CDR3 DNA: TGTGCCAGCAGTTCTAGCTCCGGGCAGTACTTC. Protein product: CASSSSSGQYF.

The CDR3 DNA is TGTGCCAGCACCCGAGAGGTGGCGGGAGAGAGGAACGAGCAGTACTTC. It specifies CASTREVAGERNEQYF. The gene calls are TRBV13 and TRBJ2-7; 7 nucleotides match TRBD2. V was clipped by 7 bases and J by 5 bases; unmatched bases: 17. The CDR3 is 16 residues long. Germline CDR1 reads PRHDT; CDR2 reads FYEKMQ (reference sequence).

This clone was picked up a small number of times. The chain employs TRBV6-5 and TRBJ1-1; perhaps TRBD1 as D (5 bases). The V gene lost 2 bases and the J gene lost 0 bases, with 10 bases spanning the gap. The CDR3 spans 15 residues. CDR1 MNHEY and CDR2 SVGAGI come from the germline V gene. The CDR3 DNA reads as TGTGCCAGCAGTTACGGGGCGGGGATGAACACTGAAGCTTTCTTT. This encodes CASSYGAGMNTEAFF.

This chain joins TRBV12-5 and TRBJ2-3; D gene ambiguous. V dropped 2 bases and J dropped 4 bases, with 4 bases sitting between them. The CDR3 loop spans 12 amino acids. Germline V gives CDR1 LGHNT, CDR2 FRNRAP. As DNA, the CDR3 is TGTGCTAGTGGTTTGCGGTCAGATACGCAGTATTTT. The encoded protein is CASGLRSDTQYF. The entire variable domain, with the rest obtained from reference TRBV12-5 and TRBJ2-3, is as follows: DARVTQTPRHKVTEMGQEVTMRCQPILGHNTVFWYRQTMMQGLELLAYFRNRAPLDDSGMPKDRFSAEMPDATLATLKIQPSEPRDSAVYFCASGLRSDTQYFGPGTRLTVL.

The J gene is TRBJ1-4, the V gene TRBV5-6; tentatively, D is TRBD1 (6 bases). CDR3 size: 13 residues. V was trimmed by 6 bases and J by 3 bases, leaving 9 bases between them. Germline V gives CDR1 SGHDT, CDR2 YYEEEE. CDR3 sequence (DNA): TGTGCCAGCACAGGGGCTTCTAATGAAAAACTGTTTTTT. Translating it yields CASTGASNEKLFF.

V is TRBV19 and J is TRBJ1-2; D unclear. Trimming cost V 7 bases and J 1 base, with 7 bases left between them. This CDR3 comprises 12 residues. Germline V CDR1 and CDR2: LNHDA, SQIVND (reference sequence). The chain's CDR3 is CASTTGNYGYTF. The CDR3 DNA follows: TGTGCCAGTACAACGGGTAACTATGGCTACACCTTC.

The chain has TRBV29-1 and TRBJ1-2; weak D call: TRBD1 (5 bases). Germline V gene data show CDR1 as SQVTM and CDR2 as ANQGSEA. CDR3 length: 12 residues. With 4 bases removed from V and 8 bases from J, the gap between germline ends came to 14 bases. CDR3 nucleotides: TGCAGCGTTGGGGGTGGAAGGGGAGGCTACACCTTC. The encoded protein is CSVGGGRGGYTF.

The chain employs TRBV6-4 and TRBJ2-3; weak D call: TRBD2 (6 bases). CDR3 length: 16 residues. With 0 bases removed from V and 3 bases from J, the gap between germline ends came to 13 bases. CDR1 and CDR2 (germline): MRHNA, SNTAGT. CDR3 in DNA: TGTGCCAGCAGTGACTCATACGGGAGATCGACAGATACGCAGTATTTT. This codes for CASSDSYGRSTDTQYF.

This rearrangement joins TRBV3-1 (or the pseudogene TRBV3-2) to TRBJ1-1; D might be TRBD1 (5 bases). Germline assignment: CDR1 LGHDT and CDR2 YNNKEL (reference sequence). This CDR3 is built from 13 residues. Trimming stripped 6 bases from V and 10 bases from J, with 18 bases between. The CDR3: CASRVRPGWVAFF. The DNA for the CDR3 is TGTGCCAGCAGGGTTAGACCAGGGTGGGTAGCTTTCTTT.

This clone appeared a few times. The chain carries TRBV20-1 and TRBJ1-5; D is perhaps TRBD1 (6 bases). V was shortened by 3 bases and J by 6 bases, with 18 bases between the two germline ends. This CDR3 is built from 15 residues. Germline-derived CDR1 and CDR2 are DFQATT and SNEGSKA (reference sequence). CDR3 sequence (DNA): TGCAGTGCTAGTGACTCGGGGGGCCGAAGTCAGCCCCAGCATTTT. Translation gives CSASDSGGRSQPQHF.

The rearrangement joins TRBV9 to TRBJ1-2; 7 bases are shared with TRBD1. The V and J ends lost 4 bases and 0 bases, in that order; junction bases with no gene match: 3. Per germline, CDR1 SGDLS and CDR2 YYNGEE. The CDR3 contains 14 residues. The CDR3, as DNA: TGTGCCAGCAGCCCGGGACAGACTAACTATGGCTACACCTTC. Its protein is CASSPGQTNYGYTF.

The chain recombines TRBV7-2 with TRBJ1-4; a weak D match, TRBD1 (6 bases). In germline, CDR1 is SGHTA, CDR2 FQGNSA. Trimming took 2 bases from V and 4 from J, leaving 11 bases between them. The CDR3 totals 15 residues. The DNA of the CDR3 is TGTGCCAGCAGCTTATATGGGGGCATTAATGAAAAACTGTTTTTT. It specifies CASSLYGGINEKLFF.

This sequence joins TRBV11-2 and TRBJ1-2, with unresolved D. V lost 5 bases and J 4 bases, leaving 14 bases between the germline ends. This CDR3 has 14 residues. Germline lookup yields CDR1 SGHAT and CDR2 FQNNGV. The CDR3 protein is CASSPSEPPYGYTF. The CDR3 DNA reads TGTGCCAGCAGCCCATCGGAGCCCCCCTATGGCTACACCTTC. Looking up the rest from reference TRBV11-2 and TRBJ1-2 gives the full variable domain: EAGVAQSPRYKIIEKRQSVAFWCNPISGHATLYWYQQILGQGPKLLIQFQNNGVVDDSQLPKDRFSAERLKGVDSTLKIQPAKLEDSAVYLCASSPSEPPYGYTFGSGTRLTVV.

The J gene is TRBJ2-2, the V gene TRBV19; TRBD2 agrees at 8 bases. The CDR3 covers 15 residues. V shed 8 bases, J shed 1 base, and the junction held 6 bases outside the gene matches. The germline V gene has CDR1 LNHDA and CDR2 SQIVND (reference sequence). The chain's CDR3 is CASALAGGNTGELFF. The CDR3 bases are TGTGCCAGTGCATTGGCGGGAGGGAACACCGGGGAGCTGTTTTTT.

V and J are TRBV18 and TRBJ1-2; 10 nucleotides line up with TRBD1. The CDR3 is 14 residues long. The ends lost 3 bases at V and 7 bases at J; junction bases unmatched: 5. The V gene's germline CDR1 is KGHSH and CDR2 LQKENI. The CDR3 region is CASSPTGGRGGYTF. CDR3 nucleotides: TGTGCCAGCTCACCGACAGGGGGCCGGGGTGGCTACACCTTC.

This sequence joins TRBV19 and TRBJ2-7; 8 bases agree with TRBD1. The CDR3 totals 13 residues. Germline assignment: CDR1 LNHDA and CDR2 SQIVND (reference sequence). The J segment lost 2 bases and the V segment lost 6 bases, leaving 3 bases of the junction unmatched. CDR3 protein: CASSLDRAYEQYF. CDR3 nucleotides: TGTGCCAGTAGCCTGGACAGGGCCTACGAGCAGTACTTC.